The sequence of this T cell receptor beta chain was determined in a study of post-analysis software for immune sequencing data. Study background: There were relapsing-remitting, secondary progressive and progressive-relapsing multiple sclerosis among the disease courses included.

Regarding the study as a whole: Significantly decreased normalized Chao1 diversity was recorded for multiple sclerosis patients relative to controls. Co-batched samples clustered tightly together by F measure.

This clonotype showed up just a few times. The antigen remains unidentified. Prepared libraries of TCR beta cDNA carried unique molecular identifiers. The T cell input of about 0.85 to 10 million gave about half a million cDNA molecules. Each CDR3 protein gets one entry after TCRdb re-called the PCR reads with MiXCR. The sample contains 350,000 to 500,000 distinct CDR3 sequences, roughly 38% of which appear only once. The material sequenced was blood. The receptor comes from a girl aged 2 to 9 with multiple sclerosis.

The CDR3 reads CASSQSAQGRGYTF. CDR3 bases: TGTGCCAGCAGCCAAAGCGCGCAGGGCCGTGGCTACACCTTC. The V gene is TRBV14, the J gene TRBJ1-2; D is perhaps TRBD1 (5 bases). In germline, CDR1 is SGHDN, CDR2 FVKESK. This CDR3 has 14 amino acids. V gave up 2 bases and J gave up 7 bases, with 14 bases separating them. The full variable domain, its missing parts supplied by reference TRBV14 and TRBJ1-2, is EAGVTQFPSHSVIEKGQTVTLRCDPISGHDNLYWYRRVMGKEIKFLLHFVKESKQDESGMPNNRFLAERTGGTYSTLKVQPAELEDSGVYFCASSQSAQGRGYTFGSGTRLTVV.